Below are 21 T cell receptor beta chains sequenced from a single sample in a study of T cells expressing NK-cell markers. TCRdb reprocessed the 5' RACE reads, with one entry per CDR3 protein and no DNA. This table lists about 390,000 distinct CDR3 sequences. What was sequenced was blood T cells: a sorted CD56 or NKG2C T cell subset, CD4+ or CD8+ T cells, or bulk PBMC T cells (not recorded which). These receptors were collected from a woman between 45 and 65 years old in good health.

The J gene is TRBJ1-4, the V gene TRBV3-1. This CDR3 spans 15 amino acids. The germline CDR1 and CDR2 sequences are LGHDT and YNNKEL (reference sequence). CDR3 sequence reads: CASSQGRQNNEKLFF. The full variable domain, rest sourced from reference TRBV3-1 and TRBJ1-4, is DTAVSQTPKYLVTQMGNDKSIKCEQNLGHDTMYWYKQDSKKFLKIMFSYNNKELIINETVPNRFSPKSPDKAHLNLHINSLELGDSAVYFCASSQGRQNNEKLFFGSGTQLSVL.

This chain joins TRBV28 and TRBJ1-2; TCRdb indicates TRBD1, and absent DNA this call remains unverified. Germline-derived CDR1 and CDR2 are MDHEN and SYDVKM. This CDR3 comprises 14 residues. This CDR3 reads CASSSGSQDRGYTF.

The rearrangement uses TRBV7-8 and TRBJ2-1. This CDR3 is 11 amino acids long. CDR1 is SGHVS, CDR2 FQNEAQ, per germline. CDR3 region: CASSLVTEQFF.

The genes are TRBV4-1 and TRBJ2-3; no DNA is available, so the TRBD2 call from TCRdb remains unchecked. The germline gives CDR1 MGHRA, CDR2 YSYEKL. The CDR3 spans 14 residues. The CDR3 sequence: CASSQVGRRDTQYF.

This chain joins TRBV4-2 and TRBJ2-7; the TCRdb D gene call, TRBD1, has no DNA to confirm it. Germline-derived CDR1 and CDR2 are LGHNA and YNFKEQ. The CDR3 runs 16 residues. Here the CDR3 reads CASSQDGAKVRYEQYF.

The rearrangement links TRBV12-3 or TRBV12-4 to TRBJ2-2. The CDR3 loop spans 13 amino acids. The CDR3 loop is CASSWAFLRELFF.

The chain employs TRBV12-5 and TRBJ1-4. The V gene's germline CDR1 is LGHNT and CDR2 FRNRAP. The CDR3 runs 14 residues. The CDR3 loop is CASSLPGRDEKLFF.

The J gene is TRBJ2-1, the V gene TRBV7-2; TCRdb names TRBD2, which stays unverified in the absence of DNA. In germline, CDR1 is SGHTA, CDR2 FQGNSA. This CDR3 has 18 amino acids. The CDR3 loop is CASSPVSGLAGGGGEQFF.

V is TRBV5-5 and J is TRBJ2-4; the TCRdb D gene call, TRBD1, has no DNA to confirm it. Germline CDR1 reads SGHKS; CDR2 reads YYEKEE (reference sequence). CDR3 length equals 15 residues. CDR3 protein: CASSFVRGPENIQYF.

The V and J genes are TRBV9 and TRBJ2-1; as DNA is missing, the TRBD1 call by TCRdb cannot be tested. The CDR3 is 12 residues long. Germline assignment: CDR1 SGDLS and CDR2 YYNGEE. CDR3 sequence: CASGADYNEQFF.

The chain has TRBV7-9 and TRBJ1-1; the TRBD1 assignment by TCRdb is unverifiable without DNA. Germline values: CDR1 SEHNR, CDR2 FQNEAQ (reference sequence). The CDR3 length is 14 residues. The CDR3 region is CASSSRQGYTEAFF.

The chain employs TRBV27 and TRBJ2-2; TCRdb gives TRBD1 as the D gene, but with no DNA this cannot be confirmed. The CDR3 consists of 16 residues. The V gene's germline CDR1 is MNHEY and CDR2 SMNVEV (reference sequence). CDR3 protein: CASSPPGQGYTGELFF.

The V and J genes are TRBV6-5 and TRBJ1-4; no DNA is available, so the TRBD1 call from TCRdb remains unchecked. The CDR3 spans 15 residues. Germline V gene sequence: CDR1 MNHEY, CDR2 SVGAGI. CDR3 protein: CASSPLGRGQEKLFF.

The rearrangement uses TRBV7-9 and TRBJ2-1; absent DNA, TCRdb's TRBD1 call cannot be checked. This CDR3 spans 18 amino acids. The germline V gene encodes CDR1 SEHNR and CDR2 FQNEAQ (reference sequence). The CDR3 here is CASSSPTSGTGENNEQFF.

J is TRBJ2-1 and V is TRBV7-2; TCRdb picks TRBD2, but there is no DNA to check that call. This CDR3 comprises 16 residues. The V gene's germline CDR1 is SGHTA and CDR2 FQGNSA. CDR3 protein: CASSLAGGPSHNEQFF.

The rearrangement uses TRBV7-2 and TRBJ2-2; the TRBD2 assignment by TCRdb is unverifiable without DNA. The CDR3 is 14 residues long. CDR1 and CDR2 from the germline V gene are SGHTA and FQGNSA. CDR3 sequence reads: CAILAATNTGELFF.

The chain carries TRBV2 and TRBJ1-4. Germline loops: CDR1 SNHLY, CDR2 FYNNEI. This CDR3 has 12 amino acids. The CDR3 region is CASSVTYEKLFF.

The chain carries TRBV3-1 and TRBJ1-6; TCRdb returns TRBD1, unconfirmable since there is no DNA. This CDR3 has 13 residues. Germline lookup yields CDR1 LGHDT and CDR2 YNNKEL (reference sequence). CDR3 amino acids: CASSQRQNSPLHF.

CDR3 residues: CASSLVGTRGNEQFF. This chain links TRBV19 with TRBJ2-1; as DNA is missing, the TRBD1 call by TCRdb cannot be tested. Per germline, CDR1 LNHDA and CDR2 SQIVND (reference sequence). The CDR3 has 15 residues. Variable domain in full (rest from reference TRBV19 and TRBJ2-1): DGGITQSPKYLFRKEGQNVTLSCEQNLNHDAMYWYRQDPGQGLRLIYYSQIVNDFQKGDIAEGYSVSREKKESFPLTVTSAQKNPTAFYLCASSLVGTRGNEQFFGPGTRLTVL.

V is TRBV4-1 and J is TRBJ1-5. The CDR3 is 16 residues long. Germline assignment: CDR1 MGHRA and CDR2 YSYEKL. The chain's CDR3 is CASSQDELAGSQPQHF.

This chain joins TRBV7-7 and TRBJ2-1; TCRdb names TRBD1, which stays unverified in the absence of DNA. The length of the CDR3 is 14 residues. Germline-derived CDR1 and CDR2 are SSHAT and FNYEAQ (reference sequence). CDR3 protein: CASTLGAGSGEQFF.